This TCR beta chain was recovered during a study of T-cell reconstitution after alpha-beta-depleted transplantation in children. V lost 4 bases to trimming and J lost 7 bases, with 19 bases between them. The CDR3 sequence is 15 residues long. Germline V gene lookup returns CDR1 SGHDT and CDR2 YYEEEE. Molecular barcoding with unique molecular identifiers was used for the TCRbeta library. TCRdb used MiXCR to reprocess the PCR reads, holding one entry per CDR3 protein. In the table there are roughly 400,000 distinct CDR3 sequences, roughly 44% of which are singletons. With regard to this clonotype: No antigen is known for it.

Findings and caveats of the study: Where some patients showed high TCRbeta diversity at day 60, it came from recipient T cells and thymic progenitors that had survived.

The rearrangement links TRBV5-6 to TRBJ2-3; the D gene could be TRBD1 or TRBD2 (5 bases each). Material: PBMCs, obtained before TCRalphabeta/CD19-depleted stem cell transplant. The TCR originated in a girl aged 2-10 years with aplastic anemia, due to receive a stem cell transplant. CDR3 residues: CASSEPGPTRYTQYF. DNA for the CDR3: TGTGCCAGCAGCGAGCCGGGACCCACTCGGTATACGCAGTATTTT.